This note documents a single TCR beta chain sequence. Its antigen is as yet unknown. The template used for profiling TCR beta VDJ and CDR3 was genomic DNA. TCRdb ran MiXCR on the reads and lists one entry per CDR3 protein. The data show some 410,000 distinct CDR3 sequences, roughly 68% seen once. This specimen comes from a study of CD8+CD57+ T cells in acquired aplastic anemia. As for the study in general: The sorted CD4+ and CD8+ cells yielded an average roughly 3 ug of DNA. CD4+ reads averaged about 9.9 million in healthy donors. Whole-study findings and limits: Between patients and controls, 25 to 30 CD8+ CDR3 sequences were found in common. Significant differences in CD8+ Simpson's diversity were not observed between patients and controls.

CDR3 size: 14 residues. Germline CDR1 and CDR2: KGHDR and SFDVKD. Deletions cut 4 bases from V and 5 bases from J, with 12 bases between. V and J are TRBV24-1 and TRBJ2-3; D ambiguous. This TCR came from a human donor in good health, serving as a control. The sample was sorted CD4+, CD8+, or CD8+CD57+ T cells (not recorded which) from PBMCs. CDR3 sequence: CATSDLGPRDTQYF. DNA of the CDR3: TGTGCCACCAGTGACCTCGGGCCACGAGATACGCAGTATTTT.